This T cell receptor beta chain was sequenced during a study of blood T cell repertoires in COVID-19. Study-level information: The origin of the acute and convalescent COVID-19 samples was the United States, Italy and Spain. In each case, the material was cDNA or gDNA derived from T cells, B-cell-depleted T cells, or PBMCs.

Trimming took 0 bases from V and 3 from J; bases not matched to a gene: 2. The CDR3 sequence is 15 residues long. Germline CDR1 reads MNHEY; CDR2 reads SVGAGI. Here immunoSEQ multiplex PCR was the method, and the copy in TCRdb shows in-frame clones only, minus some. The table includes over 200,000 clones, roughly 84% detected once. The genes are TRBV6-5 and TRBJ1-3; 7 nucleotides agree with TRBD1. The clonotype comes from a man aged 35 to 55 with active or convalescent COVID-19. Sequences were obtained from peripheral blood. The CDR3 coding sequence is TGTGCCAGCAGTTACTCGTACAGGGGTGGAAACACCATATATTTT. It translates to CASSYSYRGGNTIYF.